This entry describes one T cell receptor (beta chain). Its antigen is undetermined. The data belong to a study of OX40 agonist ivuxolimab in advanced cancers. Points from the study as a whole: CD4+ and CD8+ blood T cells expanded clonally by week 6 at 0.1 to 3.0 mg/kg.

CDR1 is SGHTS, CDR2 YDEGEE, per germline. V was clipped by 6 bases and J by 10 bases; unmatched bases: 12. The CDR3 length is 15 residues. Here immunoSEQ multiplex PCR was the method, and the copy in TCRdb shows in-frame clones only, minus some. The repertoire holds roughly 38,000 clones, roughly 90% seen once, with roughly 0.58% in the top ten. Autoimmune disease history or systemic immunosuppression led to patient exclusion. The sampling schedule covered blood at baseline, cycle 4 day 1, and cycle 7 day 1. This TCR was recovered from an adult with an advanced solid tumor such as melanoma, head and neck, liver or kidney cancer. The chain recombines TRBV5-8 with TRBJ1-6, with 8 bases fitting TRBD1. Sequencing used CD4+ or CD8+ T cells sorted from blood, obtained in a trial of the OX40 agonist ivuxolimab. CDR3 residues: CASTQLDRVGSPLHF. The CDR3 coding sequence is TGTGCCAGCACCCAACTGGACAGGGTGGGCTCACCCCTCCACTTT.